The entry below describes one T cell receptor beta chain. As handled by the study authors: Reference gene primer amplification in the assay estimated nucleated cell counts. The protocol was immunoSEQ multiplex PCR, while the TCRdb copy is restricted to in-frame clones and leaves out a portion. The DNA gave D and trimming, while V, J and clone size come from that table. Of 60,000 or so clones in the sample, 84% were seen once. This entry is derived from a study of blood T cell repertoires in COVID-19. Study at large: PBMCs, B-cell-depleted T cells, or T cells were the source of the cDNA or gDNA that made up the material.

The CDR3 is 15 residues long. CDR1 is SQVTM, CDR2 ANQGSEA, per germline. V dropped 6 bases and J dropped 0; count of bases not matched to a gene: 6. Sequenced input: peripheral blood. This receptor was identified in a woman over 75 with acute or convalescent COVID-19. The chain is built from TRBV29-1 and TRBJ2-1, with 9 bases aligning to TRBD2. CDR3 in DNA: TGCAGCGTACTAGCGGGTCTAAGCTCCTACAATGAGCAGTTCTTC. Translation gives CSVLAGLSSYNEQFF.